This T cell receptor beta chain was profiled in a study of blood T cell repertoires in COVID-19. Measured with immunoSEQ multiplex PCR; TCRdb has only the in-frame clones, and not every one. The sample comprises 200,000 to 250,000 clones, roughly nine tenths of which are singletons, and 3% to 3.5% rests with the top ten. Trimming removed 6 bases at V and 3 bases at J, with 12 bases between. Germline V lookup: CDR1 GTSNPN, CDR2 SVGIG (reference sequence). The CDR3 extends over 12 amino acids. The sequencing input was PBMCs or T cells enriched from blood (not recorded which). This sequence joins TRBV30 and TRBJ2-7, with a weak D call TRBD2 (6 bases). This receptor was identified in a woman between 45 and 65 years old in a cohort exposed to, infected with or recovered from COVID-19 (not recorded which). This CDR3 reads CACRGNNYEQYF. As DNA, the CDR3 is TGTGCCTGCCGGGGGAATAACTACGAGCAGTACTTC.